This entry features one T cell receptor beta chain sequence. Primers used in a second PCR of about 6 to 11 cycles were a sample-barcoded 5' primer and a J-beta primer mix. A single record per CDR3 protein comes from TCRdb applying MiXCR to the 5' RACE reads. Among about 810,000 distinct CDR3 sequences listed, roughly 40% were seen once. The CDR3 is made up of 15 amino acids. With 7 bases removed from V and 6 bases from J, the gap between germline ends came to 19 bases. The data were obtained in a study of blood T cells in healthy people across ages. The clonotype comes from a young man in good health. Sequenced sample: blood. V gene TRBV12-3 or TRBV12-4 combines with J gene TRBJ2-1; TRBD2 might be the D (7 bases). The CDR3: CASIGGIRGGNEQFF. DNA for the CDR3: TGTGCCAGCATCGGGGGGATCAGGGGAGGCAATGAGCAGTTCTTC.